This entry concerns a single TCR beta chain. Its antigen is still unknown. Base quality data are lacking; no much larger clone is found one base away. This entry is derived from a study of OX40 agonist ivuxolimab in advanced cancers. Notes on the research overall: Ivuxolimab, which targeted the costimulatory receptor OX40 (CD134), was an agonistic, fully human IgG2 monoclonal antibody. Three dose-escalation patients achieved partial responses, one with hepatocellular carcinoma and two with cutaneous melanoma. The paper describes the monotherapy dose-escalation part (N of about 50 patients) of the phase I trial of ivuxolimab. The point of sequencing TCRbeta in the periphery was to test whether ivuxolimab changed TCR sequence diversity and drove clonal T-cell expansion. Of the approximately 50 dose-escalation patients, hepatocellular carcinoma was present in around 20, melanoma in some 15, renal cell carcinoma in 9 and head and neck cancer in 9. A male proportion of around 80% and a mean age of about 60 years, ranging from roughly 23 to 90, were recorded for the dose-escalation cohort. Prior anti-PD-1, anti-PD-L1 or anti-CTLA-4 therapy was permitted, and about two fifths of dose-escalation patients had received checkpoint inhibitors. Intravenous ivuxolimab was administered to patients every 2 weeks at six dose levels: 0.01, 0.1, 0.3, 1.5, 3 and 10 mg/kg. Summary of the overall study and its limitations: The antigen specificity of the clonally expanded peripheral T cells was not determined. Partial responders in the 0.1-3.0 mg/kg groups had among the lowest normalized peripheral clonal expansion, especially among CD8+ T cells. Low levels of normalized T-cell clonal expansion were also seen in some patients who did not respond. After ivuxolimab, expanded clones were on average more numerous among CD8+ T cells than among CD4+ T cells. At doses of 0.1 to 3.0 mg/kg, clonal expansion of both CD4+ and CD8+ T cells in blood was seen between baseline and week 6.

The trial excluded patients who had a history of autoimmune disease or were on systemic immunosuppression. Peripheral blood for TCR sequencing was drawn from every dose cohort at baseline, at cycle 4 day 1 and at cycle 7 day 1. Samples came from an open-label, multicenter, first-in-human phase I dose-escalation trial of ivuxolimab. Adults with locally advanced or metastatic melanoma, renal cell carcinoma, hepatocellular carcinoma or head and neck squamous cell carcinoma were enrolled in the trial. Before TCR sequencing, CD4+ and CD8+ T cells were separately sorted from peripheral blood. The CDR3 runs 13 residues from the cysteine to the phenylalanine. Of all the DNA, just the CDR3 is kept, 39 bases in frame from base 1. CDR1 and CDR2 are read off the germline V gene as SGHTA and FQGTGA. V drops 6 bases and J drops 3 bases, leaving 12 bases in between. Genomic DNA was isolated from the sorted cells so that the TCRbeta CDR3 region could be sequenced. The immunoSEQ Assay was used to sequence the TCRbeta CDR3 regions. TCRdb carries this immuneACCESS record with in-frame sequences only. Its versions omit some clonotypes, under half of them owing to an unresolved V gene in the studies checked, with the rest unexplained. The sample table lists 75,000 to 90,000 clones, about 86% of them with a count of one. Of the sample, roughly 1.5% falls within the top ten clones.

The sequence was collected from an adult with an advanced solid tumor such as melanoma, head and neck, liver or kidney cancer. The chain is made from TRBV7-3 and TRBJ2-7; no D gene can be assigned with confidence. The sample was CD4+ or CD8+ T cells sorted from blood, taken in a trial of the OX40 agonist ivuxolimab. The DNA is as follows: TGTGCCAGCAGTCCTGGACCGGGCTACGAGCAGTACTTC. This encodes CASSPGPGYEQYF.